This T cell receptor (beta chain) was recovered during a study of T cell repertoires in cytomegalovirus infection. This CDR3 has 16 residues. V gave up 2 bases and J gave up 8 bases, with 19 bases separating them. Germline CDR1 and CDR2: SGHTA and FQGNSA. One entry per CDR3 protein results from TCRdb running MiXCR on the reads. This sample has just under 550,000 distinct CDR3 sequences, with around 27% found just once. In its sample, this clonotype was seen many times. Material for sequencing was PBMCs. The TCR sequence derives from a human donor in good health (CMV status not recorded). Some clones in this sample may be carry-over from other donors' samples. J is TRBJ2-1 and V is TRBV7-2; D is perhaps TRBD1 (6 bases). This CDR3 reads CASSLYRRQGTDEQFF. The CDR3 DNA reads TGTGCCAGCAGCTTATATAGGCGTCAGGGGACCGATGAGCAGTTCTTC.